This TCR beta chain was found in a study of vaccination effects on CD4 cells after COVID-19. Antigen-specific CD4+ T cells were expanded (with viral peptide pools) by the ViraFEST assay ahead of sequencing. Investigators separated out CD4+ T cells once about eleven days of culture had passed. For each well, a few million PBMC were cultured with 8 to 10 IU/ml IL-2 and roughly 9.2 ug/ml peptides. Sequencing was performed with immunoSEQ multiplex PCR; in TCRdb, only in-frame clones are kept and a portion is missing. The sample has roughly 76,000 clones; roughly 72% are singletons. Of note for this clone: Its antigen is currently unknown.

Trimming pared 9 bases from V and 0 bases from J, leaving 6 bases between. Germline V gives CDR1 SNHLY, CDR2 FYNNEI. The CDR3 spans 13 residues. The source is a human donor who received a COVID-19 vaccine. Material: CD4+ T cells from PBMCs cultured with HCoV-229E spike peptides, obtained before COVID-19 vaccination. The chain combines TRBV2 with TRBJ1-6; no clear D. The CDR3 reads CASLSSYNSPLHF. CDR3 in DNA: TGTGCCAGTTTGAGCTCCTATAATTCACCCCTCCACTTT.